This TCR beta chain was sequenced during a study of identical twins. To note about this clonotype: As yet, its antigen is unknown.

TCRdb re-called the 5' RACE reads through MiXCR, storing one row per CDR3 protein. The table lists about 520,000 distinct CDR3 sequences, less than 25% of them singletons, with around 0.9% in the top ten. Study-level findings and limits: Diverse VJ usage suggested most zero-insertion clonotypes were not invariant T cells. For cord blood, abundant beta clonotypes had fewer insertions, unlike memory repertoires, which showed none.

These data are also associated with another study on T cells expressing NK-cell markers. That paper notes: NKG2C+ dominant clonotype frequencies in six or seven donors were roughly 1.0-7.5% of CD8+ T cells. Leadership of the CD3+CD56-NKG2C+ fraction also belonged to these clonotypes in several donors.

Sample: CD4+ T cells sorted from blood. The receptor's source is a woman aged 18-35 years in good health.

DNA of the CDR3: TGCAGTGCTAGGACGACACAGACTCATACGCAGTATTTT. Translated: CSARTTQTHTQYF. The J gene is TRBJ2-3, the V gene TRBV20-1, with D hard to call. The CDR3 covers 13 residues. V shed 3 bases and J shed 7 bases, with 14 bases lying between them. Germline V gene sequence: CDR1 DFQATT, CDR2 SNEGSKA (reference sequence).